This entry lists 28 T cell receptor beta chains sequenced from one sample in a study of T cell responses to AZD1222 COVID-19 vaccine. Assay used: immunoSEQ multiplex PCR; TCRdb lists only in-frame clones, some missing. The sample has more than 95,000 clones; approximately 90% are singletons. The material sequenced was peripheral blood, taken 28 days after the second AZD1222 dose. The receptors derive from an adult who received the AZD1222 COVID-19 vaccine.

V is TRBV4-1 and J is TRBJ1-1; no reliable D call. V gave up 0 bases and J gave up 6 bases, with 8 bases separating them. Germline V gene data show CDR1 as MGHRA and CDR2 as YSYEKL. The CDR3 has 13 residues. The CDR3 coding sequence is TGCGCCAGCAGCCAAGATAGAGGAGCTGAAGCTTTCTTT. Residues: CASSQDRGAEAFF.

The V call is TRBV19, the J call TRBJ1-1, with a tentative D call TRBD1 (5 bases). The germline V and J ends were trimmed by 3 bases and 6 bases, with 11 bases remaining between them. Germline V lookup: CDR1 LNHDA, CDR2 SQIVND (reference sequence). The CDR3 is 13 residues long. The CDR3 DNA is TGTGCCAGTAGTATGTACGGGGCCCCTGAAGCTTTCTTT. Translated, it gives CASSMYGAPEAFF. The variable domain in full, completed from reference TRBV19 and TRBJ1-1, reads DGGITQSPKYLFRKEGQNVTLSCEQNLNHDAMYWYRQDPGQGLRLIYYSQIVNDFQKGDIAEGYSVSREKKESFPLTVTSAQKNPTAFYLCASSMYGAPEAFFGQGTRLTVV.

The genes are TRBV4-3 and TRBJ2-1, with TRBD2 matching over 8 bases. The CDR3 runs to 15 residues. Germline V gene sequence: CDR1 LGHNA, CDR2 YSLEER. V was pared by 4 bases and J by 8 bases, with 10 bases of the junction left unmatched. CDR3 region: CASSRTPGGADEQFF. The CDR3 DNA follows: TGCGCCAGCAGCCGGACCCCGGGGGGGGCGGATGAGCAGTTCTTC.

The chain has TRBV30 and TRBJ1-1; D is uncertain. The germline V and J ends were trimmed by 5 bases and 10 bases, with 11 bases remaining between them. This CDR3 has 10 amino acids. Germline CDR1 is GTSNPN and CDR2 is SVGIG (reference sequence). CDR3 coding DNA: TGTGCCTGGGGGGAAGCGGGAGCTTTCTTT. This translates into CAWGEAGAFF.

This clone was seen more than once but under ten times. The V call is TRBV18, the J call TRBJ2-6, with a weak D call TRBD1 (6 bases). The CDR3 is 15 amino acids. Germline CDR1 is KGHSH and CDR2 is LQKENI. The V end was cut by 5 bases, the J end by 4 bases, with 12 bases between. The CDR3 sequence: CASSIQGTGANVLTF. CDR3 DNA sequence: TGTGCCAGCTCAATACAGGGAACAGGGGCCAACGTCCTGACTTTC.

This chain uses TRBV6-5 with TRBJ1-2; the D is unclear. Looked up from germline, CDR1 is MNHEY and CDR2 is SVGAGI. Trimming stripped 9 bases from V and 6 bases from J, with 14 bases between. The CDR3 runs to 12 residues. CDR3 residues: CASGRGVDGYTF. The CDR3 bases are TGTGCCAGTGGTCGCGGGGTTGATGGCTACACCTTC.

CDR3 sequence (DNA): TGTGCCAGCAGTTTAATCGCGGGATATCCCTACGAGCAGTACTTC. It is translated as CASSLIAGYPYEQYF. The V call is TRBV27, the J call TRBJ2-7, with a weak D call TRBD2 (6 bases). CDR3 length: 15 residues. Looked up from germline, CDR1 is MNHEY and CDR2 is SMNVEV (reference sequence). V was clipped by 2 bases and J by 2 bases, with 13 bases between them.

The V gene is TRBV7-2, the J gene TRBJ1-2; 7 nucleotides align to TRBD1. The CDR3 length is 15 residues. The germline V gene has CDR1 SGHTA and CDR2 FQGNSA. J gave up 4 bases and V 5 bases, and 10 bases lay outside the gene matches. CDR3 residues: CASSPPTGTGYGYTF. In nucleotides, the CDR3 is TGTGCCAGCAGCCCCCCGACAGGGACGGGCTATGGCTACACCTTC.

J is TRBJ1-6 and V is TRBV28; 7 bases are a match to TRBD1. CDR1 is MDHEN, CDR2 SYDVKM, per germline. Germline trimming cut 5 bases from V and 5 bases from J; bases unmatched to any gene: 6. CDR3 length: 15 residues. The DNA for the CDR3 is TGTGCCAGCAGTCGCTCGGGGACAGATAATTCACCCCTCCACTTT. This gives the protein CASSRSGTDNSPLHF.

The V call is TRBV10-3, the J call TRBJ1-4, with D perhaps matching TRBD1 (6 bases). This CDR3 comprises 13 residues. The ends were cut back, 7 bases at V and 8 bases at J, with 14 bases in the middle. CDR1 ENHRY and CDR2 SYGVKD come from the germline V gene. The CDR3 nucleotides read TGTGCCATCAAGGGGGGGCTCTACGAAAAACTGTTTTTT. The encoded protein is CAIKGGLYEKLFF.

V usage is TRBV19 and J usage is TRBJ2-1; D remains ambiguous. CDR3 length: 11 amino acids. Trimming removed 10 bases from V and 3 bases from J, with 7 bases in between. Germline V lookup: CDR1 LNHDA, CDR2 SQIVND (reference sequence). CDR3 DNA sequence: TGTGCCACCAGGAGCTACAATGAGCAGTTCTTC. This sequence encodes CATRSYNEQFF.

The chain uses TRBV7-9 and TRBJ1-2; no clear D gene. Germline CDR1 and CDR2: SEHNR and FQNEAQ (reference sequence). V was clipped by 7 bases and J by 8 bases, with 32 bases between them. The CDR3 consists of 18 residues. CDR3 region: CASTLPEAGGFLEIGYTF. CDR3 bases: TGTGCCAGCACTCTGCCTGAGGCAGGAGGATTCCTAGAAATCGGCTACACCTTC. The full variable domain, with the rest looked up from reference TRBV7-9 and TRBJ1-2, is DTGVSQNPRHKITKRGQNVTFRCDPISEHNRLYWYRQTLGQGPEFLTYFQNEAQLEKSRLLSDRFSAERPKGSFSTLEIQRTEQGDSAMYLCASTLPEAGGFLEIGYTFGSGTRLTVV.

The CDR3 is CASSAGGLQFF. The CDR3 DNA sequence: TGTGCCAGCAGCGCGGGGGGGCTCCAGTTCTTC. The chain uses TRBV9 and TRBJ2-1, with TRBD2 matching 8 bases. The germline V gene encodes CDR1 SGDLS and CDR2 YYNGEE. The CDR3 runs 11 residues. Germline trimming cut 3 bases from V and 13 bases from J; bases unmatched to any gene: 3.

The chain recombines TRBV11-2 with TRBJ1-4; D unclear. Germline V gives CDR1 SGHAT, CDR2 FQNNGV. The CDR3 consists of 15 residues. Trimming pared 3 bases from V and 3 bases from J, leaving 11 bases between. CDR3: CASSFFLRPNEKLFF. The CDR3 coding sequence is TGTGCCAGCAGCTTTTTTTTGCGACCTAATGAAAAACTGTTTTTT.

The gene calls are TRBV4-3 and TRBJ2-1, with D perhaps TRBD1 (6 bases). Germline values: CDR1 LGHNA, CDR2 YSLEER. The ends were cut back, 0 bases at V and 0 bases at J, with 9 bases in the middle. The CDR3 totals 16 residues. DNA of the CDR3: TGCGCCAGCAGCCAAGATCAGGGGAGCTCCTACAATGAGCAGTTCTTC. The encoded protein is CASSQDQGSSYNEQFF.

The J gene is TRBJ1-4, the V gene TRBV10-1, with a weak D call TRBD1 (6 bases). CDR3 length: 14 residues. Germline lookup yields CDR1 WNHNN and CDR2 SYGVQD (reference sequence). V was trimmed by 7 bases and J by 6 bases, leaving 15 bases between them. Written as DNA, the CDR3 is TGCGCCAGCAAGATACAGGGTCGCGATGAAAAACTGTTTTTT. Protein: CASKIQGRDEKLFF.

The CDR3, as DNA: TGCGCCAGCAGCTCCGGACAGGGGGCGTTCTCTGGGGCCAACGTCCTGACTTTC. This codes for CASSSGQGAFSGANVLTF. The chain combines TRBV5-1 with TRBJ2-6; 11 nucleotides line up with TRBD1. The V segment lost 3 bases and the J segment 0 bases; nucleotides outside the gene matches: 5. Per the germline V gene, CDR1 is SGHRS and CDR2 is YFSETQ. This CDR3 contains 18 residues.

V gene TRBV6-5 combines with J gene TRBJ1-4, with D maybe TRBD1 (5 bases). The germline V gene encodes CDR1 MNHEY and CDR2 SVGAGI. With 5 bases removed from V and 6 bases from J, the gap between germline ends came to 16 bases. The CDR3 length is 15 residues. CDR3 sequence reads: CASSPSRAGYEKLFF. As DNA, the CDR3 is TGTGCCAGCAGTCCCTCCAGGGCCGGCTATGAAAAACTGTTTTTT.

CDR3 sequence (DNA): TGTCCACACCGGAGACTAGCGAGCCCCCTCCTTTACGAGCAGTACTTC. Translated, it gives CPHRRLASPLLYEQYF. The J gene is TRBJ2-7, the V gene TRBV10-3; 8 bases match TRBD2. This CDR3 comprises 16 residues. Germline lookup yields CDR1 ENHRY and CDR2 SYGVKD.

The chain uses TRBV5-1 and TRBJ1-1, with D possibly matching TRBD1 (5 bases). The V gene's germline CDR1 is SGHRS and CDR2 YFSETQ. The length of the CDR3 is 12 residues. V was trimmed by 4 bases and J by 5 bases, leaving 9 bases between them. CDR3 sequence (DNA): TGCGCCAGCAGCCAGGGACTAACTGAAGCTTTCTTT. Amino acids: CASSQGLTEAFF.

The CDR3 nucleotides are TGTGCCTGGAGTGCCGCCTTCCGGGACGGTAATCAGCCCCAGCATTTT. Translating gives CAWSAAFRDGNQPQHF. The chain carries TRBV30 and TRBJ1-5, with D tentatively TRBD1 (5 bases). The V gene's germline CDR1 is GTSNPN and CDR2 SVGIG (reference sequence). V gave up 1 base and J gave up 4 bases, with 17 bases separating them. The CDR3 contains 16 residues.

The CDR3 spells CASRLYRANTGELFF. The CDR3 coding sequence is TGTGCCAGCAGATTGTACAGGGCTAACACCGGGGAGCTGTTTTTT. The chain is built from TRBV2 and TRBJ2-2; D may be TRBD1 (6 bases). The germline gives CDR1 SNHLY, CDR2 FYNNEI. The germline V and J ends were trimmed by 6 bases and 2 bases, with 13 bases remaining between them. The length of the CDR3 is 15 residues.

The chain combines TRBV4-3 with TRBJ1-2; D is undetermined. Germline V gives CDR1 LGHNA, CDR2 YSLEER. The CDR3 is 14 residues long. Trimming stripped 0 bases from V and 1 base from J, with 6 bases between. The DNA for the CDR3 is TGCGCCAGCAGCCAAGATTCAGTTAACTATGGCTACACCTTC. Amino acid sequence: CASSQDSVNYGYTF.

This chain joins TRBV6-2 or TRBV6-3 and TRBJ2-1, with TRBD2 identical over 9 bases. The germline gives CDR1 MNHEY, CDR2 SVGEGT. V was clipped by 0 bases and J by 4 bases; unmatched bases: 7. The CDR3 is 17 residues long. The CDR3 DNA reads as TGTGCCAGCAGTTACTCCTTCCCGGGACTAGCATACAATGAGCAGTTCTTC. Encoded protein: CASSYSFPGLAYNEQFF.

The V call is TRBV6-5, the J call TRBJ2-7; 7 positions match TRBD1. The CDR3 consists of 16 residues. The V gene end was trimmed by 2 bases and the J gene end by 6 bases; junction bases not matched to a gene: 13. Germline V gives CDR1 MNHEY, CDR2 SVGAGI. The CDR3 nucleotides read TGTGCCAGCAGTTACGCCTGGACAGGTTCGGTTTTCGAGCAGTACTTC. Translating it yields CASSYAWTGSVFEQYF.

V usage is TRBV27 and J usage is TRBJ1-1; a possible D gene is TRBD1 (5 bases). Deletions cut 4 bases from V and 5 bases from J, with 8 bases between. The CDR3 totals 12 residues. Germline V gives CDR1 MNHEY, CDR2 SMNVEV (reference sequence). The CDR3 DNA follows: TGTGCCAGCAGTTGGGGGGGAACTGAAGCTTTCTTT. Its protein product is CASSWGGTEAFF.

The CDR3 DNA follows: TGCGCCAGCAGCGCCCCCCGGGACGGAGCCTACTACAATGAGCAGTTCTTC. Translation gives CASSAPRDGAYYNEQFF. This rearrangement joins TRBV5-1 to TRBJ2-1; D tentatively reads TRBD1 or TRBD2 (5 bases each). The CDR3 totals 17 residues. Germline values: CDR1 SGHRS, CDR2 YFSETQ. V lost 4 bases and J lost 3, with 20 bases in between. Based on the CDR3 plus reference TRBV5-1 and TRBJ2-1, the full variable domain is KAGVTQTPRYLIKTRGQQVTLSCSPISGHRSVSWYQQTPGQGLQFLFEYFSETQRNKGNFPGRFSGRQFSNSRSEMNVSTLELGDSALYLCASSAPRDGAYYNEQFFGPGTRLTVL.

The chain is built from TRBV6-5 and TRBJ2-3, with 8 bases fitting TRBD1. The CDR3 runs 16 residues. V lost 4 bases and J lost 3; bases outside the gene matches: 9. The germline gives CDR1 MNHEY, CDR2 SVGAGI. The DNA for the CDR3 is TGTGCCAGCAGTTTCACAGACCAGGGGGCTACAGATACGCAGTATTTT. It specifies CASSFTDQGATDTQYF.